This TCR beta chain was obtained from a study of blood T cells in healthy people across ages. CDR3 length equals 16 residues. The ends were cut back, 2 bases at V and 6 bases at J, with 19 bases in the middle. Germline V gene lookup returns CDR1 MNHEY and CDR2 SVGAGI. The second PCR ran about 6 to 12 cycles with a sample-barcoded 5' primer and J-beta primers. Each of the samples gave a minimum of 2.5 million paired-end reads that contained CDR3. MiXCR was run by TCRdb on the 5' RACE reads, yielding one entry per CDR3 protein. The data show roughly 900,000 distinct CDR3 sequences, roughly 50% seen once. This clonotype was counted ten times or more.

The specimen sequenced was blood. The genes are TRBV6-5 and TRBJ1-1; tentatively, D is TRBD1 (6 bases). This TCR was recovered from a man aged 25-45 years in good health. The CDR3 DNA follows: TGTGCCAGCAGTTACGTGGGAACAGGGAGGGTATCTGAAGCTTTCTTT. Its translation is CASSYVGTGRVSEAFF.